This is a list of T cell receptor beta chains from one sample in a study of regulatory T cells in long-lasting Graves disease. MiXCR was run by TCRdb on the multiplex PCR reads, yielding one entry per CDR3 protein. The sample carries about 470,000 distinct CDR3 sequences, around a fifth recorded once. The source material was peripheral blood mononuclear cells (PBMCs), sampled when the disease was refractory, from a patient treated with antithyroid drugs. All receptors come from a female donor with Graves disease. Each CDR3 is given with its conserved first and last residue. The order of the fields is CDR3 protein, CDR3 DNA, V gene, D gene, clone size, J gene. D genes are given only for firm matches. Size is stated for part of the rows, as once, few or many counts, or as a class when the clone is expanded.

CDR3 protein: CASRVPGRGNTGELFF
CDR3 DNA: TGTGCCAGCAGAGTTCCAGGGCGAGGGAACACCGGGGAGCTGTTTTTT
V gene: TRBV6-1
D gene: .
clone size: many
J gene: TRBJ2-2

CDR3 protein: CASSQDLVSGANVLTF
CDR3 DNA: TGTGCCAGCAGCCAAGATCTCGTCTCTGGGGCCAACGTCCTGACTTTC
V gene: TRBV3-1
D gene: .
clone size: .
J gene: TRBJ2-6

CDR3 protein: CASSLVAGLEAFF
CDR3 DNA: TGTGCCAGCAGCTTAGTGGCGGGCCTTGAAGCTTTCTTT
V gene: TRBV11-2
D gene: .
clone size: many
J gene: TRBJ1-1

CDR3 protein: CSPRTSGRQETQYF
CDR3 DNA: TGCAGCCCTAGGACTAGCGGTCGACAAGAGACCCAGTACTTC
V gene: TRBV29-1
D gene: TRBD2
clone size: many
J gene: TRBJ2-5

CDR3 protein: CASNPGPVRTGELFF
CDR3 DNA: TGTGCCAGCAATCCCGGGCCCGTTAGGACCGGGGAGCTGTTTTTT
V gene: TRBV12-3/TRBV12-4
D gene: .
clone size: many
J gene: TRBJ2-2

CDR3 protein: CSVEMGGLVSYEQYF
CDR3 DNA: TGCAGCGTTGAAATGGGGGGGCTGGTCTCCTACGAGCAGTACTTC
V gene: TRBV29-1
D gene: .
clone size: .
J gene: TRBJ2-7

CDR3 protein: CASSPGQGTGQPQHF
CDR3 DNA: TGTGCCAGCTCTCCGGGACAGGGGACAGGGCAGCCCCAGCATTTT
V gene: TRBV18
D gene: TRBD1
clone size: .
J gene: TRBJ1-5

CDR3 protein: CASRDNRAGETQYF
CDR3 DNA: TGTGCCAGCAGAGACAACAGGGCCGGAGAGACCCAGTACTTC
V gene: TRBV12-3/TRBV12-4
D gene: .
clone size: .
J gene: TRBJ2-5

CDR3 protein: CASSGQGWAGEKLFF
CDR3 DNA: TGTGCCAGCAGCGGACAGGGTTGGGCGGGTGAAAAACTGTTTTTT
V gene: TRBV7-9
D gene: TRBD1
clone size: many
J gene: TRBJ1-4

CDR3 protein: CASSLGQEEKLFF
CDR3 DNA: TGCGCCAGCAGCTTGGGACAGGAGGAAAAACTGTTTTTT
V gene: TRBV5-1
D gene: .
clone size: many
J gene: TRBJ1-4

CDR3 protein: CASSSGGQAYSYEQYF
CDR3 DNA: TGTGCCAGCAGTTCAGGAGGACAGGCTTACTCCTACGAGCAGTACTTC
V gene: TRBV28
D gene: TRBD1
clone size: many
J gene: TRBJ2-7

CDR3 protein: CASSSTGFKGENYGYTF
CDR3 DNA: TGTGCCAGCAGTTCGACAGGTTTTAAAGGGGAAAACTATGGCTACACCTTC
V gene: TRBV27
D gene: .
clone size: many
J gene: TRBJ1-2

CDR3 protein: CASSPTGSHEQYF
CDR3 DNA: TGTGCCAGCAGCCCGACAGGGTCCCACGAGCAGTACTTC
V gene: TRBV12-3/TRBV12-4
D gene: TRBD1
clone size: .
J gene: TRBJ2-7

CDR3 protein: CASSDGYTEAFF
CDR3 DNA: TGTGCCAGCAGCGACGGTTACACTGAAGCTTTCTTT
V gene: TRBV12-3/TRBV12-4
D gene: .
clone size: .
J gene: TRBJ1-1

CDR3 protein: CASSLIGGSSYEQYF
CDR3 DNA: TGCGCCAGCAGCTTGATTGGCGGGAGTTCGTACGAGCAGTACTTC
V gene: TRBV5-1
D gene: TRBD2
clone size: many
J gene: TRBJ2-7

CDR3 protein: CSASAPGWGRYEQYF
CDR3 DNA: TGCAGTGCTAGCGCCCCAGGGTGGGGGAGGTACGAGCAGTACTTC
V gene: TRBV20-1
D gene: .
clone size: few
J gene: TRBJ2-7

CDR3 protein: CASSYYPSTGGGNTEAFF
CDR3 DNA: TGCGCCAGCAGCTACTATCCCTCGACCGGGGGGGGGAACACTGAAGCTTTCTTT
V gene: TRBV5-1
D gene: .
clone size: .
J gene: TRBJ1-1

CDR3 protein: CASSVGADWETQYF
CDR3 DNA: TGTGCCAGCAGCGTCGGGGCCGACTGGGAGACCCAGTACTTC
V gene: TRBV9
D gene: .
clone size: few
J gene: TRBJ2-5

CDR3 protein: CAISETSGTGDEKLFF
CDR3 DNA: TGTGCCATCAGTGAGACCTCCGGGACAGGAGACGAAAAACTGTTTTTT
V gene: TRBV10-3
D gene: TRBD1
clone size: many
J gene: TRBJ1-4

CDR3 protein: CASTLNPTYRDLQETQYF
CDR3 DNA: TGTGCCAGCACCTTAAACCCCACCTACCGGGACTTACAAGAGACCCAGTACTTC
V gene: TRBV7-2
D gene: .
clone size: many
J gene: TRBJ2-5

CDR3 protein: CSARVRKNLTGQGPNSPLHF
CDR3 DNA: TGCAGTGCTAGAGTCCGAAAAAACTTGACGGGACAGGGGCCTAATTCACCCCTCCACTTT
V gene: TRBV20-1
D gene: TRBD1
clone size: .
J gene: TRBJ1-6

CDR3 protein: CASSLVYSGGETQYF
CDR3 DNA: TGTGCCAGCAGCTTAGTGTACTCGGGAGGAGAGACCCAGTACTTC
V gene: TRBV11-2
D gene: TRBD2
clone size: many
J gene: TRBJ2-5

CDR3 protein: CASSYSGHLQETQYF
CDR3 DNA: TGTGCCAGCAGCTACAGCGGGCACCTCCAAGAGACCCAGTACTTC
V gene: TRBV7-8
D gene: .
clone size: many
J gene: TRBJ2-5

CDR3 protein: CASSFSLGAGYEQYF
CDR3 DNA: TGTGCCAGCAGTTTTTCTCTCGGGGCAGGGTACGAGCAGTACTTC
V gene: TRBV28
D gene: .
clone size: many
J gene: TRBJ2-7

CDR3 protein: CASSQDPSGSYGYTF
CDR3 DNA: TGCGCCAGCAGCCAAGATCCATCCGGGAGCTATGGCTACACCTTC
V gene: TRBV4-1
D gene: .
clone size: .
J gene: TRBJ1-2

CDR3 protein: CAWTGQDEAFF
CDR3 DNA: TGTGCCTGGACCGGACAGGATGAAGCTTTCTTT
V gene: TRBV30
D gene: TRBD1
clone size: .
J gene: TRBJ1-1